The TCR beta chain under discussion was sequenced for a study of neurological immune-mediated disorders. Findings and caveats of the study: It was HTLV-1-associated myelopathy that showed the most TCR clonal expansion, while multiple sclerosis showed the least, falling below healthy controls.

This clonotype showed up many times. Its matching antigen is unknown. The V end was cut by 0 bases, the J end by 0 bases, with 7 bases between. This CDR3 comprises 15 residues. The germline V gene encodes CDR1 SGHTA and CDR2 FQGNSA. 5'RACE employing 10-nucleotide random UMIs yielded the cDNA. TCRdb processed the 5' RACE reads anew with MiXCR; each CDR3 protein has one entry. The sample carries about 58,000 distinct CDR3 sequences, approximately 3.8% recorded once. This sequence originates from a man aged 25 to 40 with multiple sclerosis. The sample was PBMCs. The chain joins TRBV7-2 to TRBJ2-3; D unclear. The CDR3 here is CASSLATTSTDTQYF. The CDR3 nucleotides are TGTGCCAGCAGCTTAGCTACGACTAGCACAGATACGCAGTATTTT.